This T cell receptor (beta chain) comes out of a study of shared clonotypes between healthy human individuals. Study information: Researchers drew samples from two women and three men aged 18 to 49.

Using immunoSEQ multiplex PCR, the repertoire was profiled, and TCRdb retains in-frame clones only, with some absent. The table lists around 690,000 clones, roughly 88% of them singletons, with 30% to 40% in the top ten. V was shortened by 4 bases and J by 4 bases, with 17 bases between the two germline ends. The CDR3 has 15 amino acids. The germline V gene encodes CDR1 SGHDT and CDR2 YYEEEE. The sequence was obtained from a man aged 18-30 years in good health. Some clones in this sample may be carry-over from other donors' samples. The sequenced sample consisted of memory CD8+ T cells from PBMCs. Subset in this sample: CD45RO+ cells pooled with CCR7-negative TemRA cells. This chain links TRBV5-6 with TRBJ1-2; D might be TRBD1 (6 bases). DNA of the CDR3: TGTGCCAGCAGCCCACCCTTACAGGGCATCTATGGCTACACCTTC. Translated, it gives CASSPPLQGIYGYTF.